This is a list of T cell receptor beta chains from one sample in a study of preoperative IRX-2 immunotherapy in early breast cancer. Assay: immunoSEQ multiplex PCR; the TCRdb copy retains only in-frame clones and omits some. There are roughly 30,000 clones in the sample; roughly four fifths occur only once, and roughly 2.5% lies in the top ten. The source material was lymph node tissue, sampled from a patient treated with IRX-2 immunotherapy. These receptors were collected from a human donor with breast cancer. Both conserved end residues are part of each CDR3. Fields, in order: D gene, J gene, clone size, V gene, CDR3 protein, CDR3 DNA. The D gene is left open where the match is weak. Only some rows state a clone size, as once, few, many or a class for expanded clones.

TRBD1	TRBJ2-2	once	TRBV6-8	CASRGTGGSGELFF	TGTGCCAGCAGAGGAACAGGGGGTTCCGGGGAGCTGTTTTTT
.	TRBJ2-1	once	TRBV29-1	CSVEGGSIGEQFF	TGCAGCGTTGAAGGGGGCAGCATCGGTGAGCAGTTCTTC
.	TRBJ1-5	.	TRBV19	CASRGNQGPGQPQHF	TGTGCCAGTCGAGGGAACCAGGGGCCCGGTCAGCCCCAGCATTTT
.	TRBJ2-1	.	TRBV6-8	CASIGGWGEQFF	TGTGCCAGCATAGGGGGATGGGGTGAGCAGTTCTTC
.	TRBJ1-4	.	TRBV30	CALGREDEKLFF	TGTGCCCTTGGGAGGGAGGACGAAAAACTGTTTTTT
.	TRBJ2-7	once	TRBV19	CASSSLRGAYEQYF	TGTGCCAGTAGTTCTCTCCGGGGGGCTTACGAGCAGTACTTC
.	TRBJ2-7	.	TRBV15	CATSREGFDGTYEQYF	TGTGCCACCAGCAGAGAGGGTTTTGACGGGACCTACGAGCAGTACTTC
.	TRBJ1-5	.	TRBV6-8	CASSQWGGVDAGQPQHF	TGTGCCAGCAGTCAATGGGGAGGGGTAGATGCTGGTCAGCCCCAGCATTTT
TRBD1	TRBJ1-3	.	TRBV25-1	CASSQGATGNTIYF	TGTGCCAGCAGTCAGGGGGCGACTGGAAACACCATATATTTT
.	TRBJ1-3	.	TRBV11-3	CASSLSGSGNTIYF	TGTGCCAGCAGCTTGTCCGGGAGTGGAAACACCATATATTTT
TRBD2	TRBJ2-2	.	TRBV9	CASSLAGGPTGELFF	TGTGCCAGCAGCTTAGCGGGGGGGCCCACCGGGGAGCTGTTTTTT
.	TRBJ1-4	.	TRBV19	CASTDRSTNEKLFF	TGTGCCAGTACCGACAGGTCAACTAATGAAAAACTGTTTTTT